The clone carrying this T cell receptor beta chain appeared once. Its specificity is not known. The CDR3 runs to 15 residues. Per the germline V gene, CDR1 is SNHLY and CDR2 is FYNNEI. Trimming cost V 4 bases and J 0 bases, with 7 bases left between them. This entry is derived from a study of T cell responses to AZD1222 COVID-19 vaccine. Study details: Timing groups of about 4 and about 12 weeks for second doses were pooled. Study-wide points: Spike regions recognized by vaccine-associated CD4 TCRs spanned the protein, led by 160-218 and 743-854.

The assay was immunoSEQ multiplex PCR, and TCRdb's table has in-frame clones only and misses some. The sample includes approximately 170,000 clones, 80% to 95% of them seen just once. The V call is TRBV2, the J call TRBJ1-6; D is ambiguous. Specimen: peripheral blood, collected on day 0 of AZD1222 vaccination. This sequence originates from an adult in good health. Here the CDR3 DNA reads TGTGCCAGCAGTGCGGGTAGCTCCTATAATTCACCCCTCCACTTT. Protein product: CASSAGSSYNSPLHF. Full variable domain (rest looked up from reference TRBV2 and TRBJ1-6): EPEVTQTPSHQVTQMGQEVILRCVPISNHLYFYWYRQILGQKVEFLVSFYNNEISEKSEIFDDQFSVERPDGSNFTLKIRSTKLEDSAMYFCASSAGSSYNSPLHFGNGTRLTVT.